The 26 T cell receptor beta chains below were found in one sample sequenced in a study of blood T cell repertoires in COVID-19 (dated by TCRdb to about 2020). Libraries were constructed by the immunoSEQ multiplex PCR assay. TCRdb took over this immuneACCESS table, retaining in-frame rearrangements with V and J assigned. Such tables are incomplete; in checked studies, under half of the missing clones stem from an unresolved V gene, and the remainder is unexplained. The sample contains about 350,000 clones, 87% of them found a single time. The ten largest clones represent approximately 1% of the sample. Sequencing was carried out using PBMCs or T cells enriched from blood (not recorded which). The origin of the receptors is a young woman who had recovered from COVID-19.

The rearrangement joins TRBV27 to TRBJ1-1; weak D call: TRBD1 (6 bases). The CDR3 is 13 residues long. Germline assignment: CDR1 MNHEY and CDR2 SMNVEV (reference sequence). V was shortened by 9 bases and J by 10 bases, with 21 bases between the two germline ends. The CDR3 is CASRQDPSSRAFF. The CDR3 DNA reads as TGTGCCAGTAGACAGGATCCAAGTTCTCGAGCTTTCTTT.

This chain uses TRBV27 with TRBJ1-4; tentative D call: TRBD1 (5 bases). The CDR3 covers 14 residues. Germline V gene sequence: CDR1 MNHEY, CDR2 SMNVEV (reference sequence). Trimming removed 6 bases from V and 8 bases from J, with 16 bases in between. CDR3 amino acids: CASSKRDFREKLFF. CDR3 bases: TGTGCCAGCAGCAAAAGGGACTTCAGAGAAAAACTGTTTTTT.

The gene calls are TRBV19 and TRBJ1-5; D uncertain. This CDR3 has 16 amino acids. Trimming cost V 6 bases and J 3 bases, with 18 bases left between them. Germline CDR1 reads LNHDA; CDR2 reads SQIVND (reference sequence). The CDR3 loop reads CASSTMERGNNQPQHF. As DNA, the CDR3 is TGTGCCAGTAGCACGATGGAGAGAGGCAACAATCAGCCCCAGCATTTT.

The genes are TRBV5-6 and TRBJ1-1; tentative D call: TRBD1 (5 bases). The germline V gene encodes CDR1 SGHDT and CDR2 YYEEEE. V lost 4 bases, J lost 4 bases, and 17 bases lay in between. There are 15 residues in the CDR3. CDR3 DNA: TGTGCCAGCAGCCAAGGAGCAGGAAGGGGCACTGAAGCTTTCTTT. This sequence encodes CASSQGAGRGTEAFF.

The V call is TRBV7-8, the J call TRBJ2-2, with TRBD1 matching over 10 bases. CDR1 and CDR2 (germline): SGHVS, FQNEAQ. J was trimmed by 4 bases and V by 5 bases; bases with no gene match: 4. The CDR3 runs 15 residues. The CDR3 bases are TGTGCCAGCAGCCCAGACAGGGGGCGCACCGGGGAGCTGTTTTTT. Protein: CASSPDRGRTGELFF.

The chain employs TRBV7-9 and TRBJ1-2; D remains ambiguous. Germline assignment: CDR1 SEHNR and CDR2 FQNEAQ (reference sequence). The ends were cut back, 2 bases at V and 3 bases at J, with 4 bases in the middle. This CDR3 has 12 amino acids. The CDR3 nucleotides read TGTGCCAGCAGCTTAACAGACTATGGCTACACCTTC. It codes for CASSLTDYGYTF.

The chain combines TRBV28 with TRBJ2-4; D might be TRBD1 (6 bases). V lost 5 bases, J lost 4 bases, and 15 bases lay in between. The V gene's germline CDR1 is MDHEN and CDR2 SYDVKM. This CDR3 has 15 amino acids. The CDR3 protein is CASSPRGHVKNIQYF. The DNA of the CDR3 is TGTGCCAGCAGTCCTCGGGGACACGTAAAAAACATTCAGTACTTC.

This chain connects TRBV28 to TRBJ2-7; D might be TRBD2 (6 bases). The CDR3 covers 14 residues. V was clipped by 3 bases and J by 6 bases, with 15 bases between them. CDR1 is MDHEN and CDR2 is SYDVKM in the germline V gene. The CDR3 reads CASSFLRPGVEQYF. The DNA for the CDR3 is TGTGCCAGCAGTTTTCTTAGGCCGGGGGTCGAGCAGTACTTC.

In its sample, this clone was seen a few times. DNA of the CDR3: TGTGCCAGCATCTCGGGGGGTATAGATACGCAGTATTTT. Translated, it gives CASISGGIDTQYF. This chain uses TRBV28 with TRBJ2-3, with TRBD2 identical over 7 bases. The germline gives CDR1 MDHEN, CDR2 SYDVKM. J lost 5 bases, V lost 7 bases, and 6 bases had no gene match. The CDR3 extends over 13 amino acids.

The genes are TRBV3-1 (or the pseudogene TRBV3-2) and TRBJ1-1; 9 positions agree with TRBD1. Per the germline V gene, CDR1 is LGHDT and CDR2 is YNNKEL (reference sequence). V was pared by 6 bases and J by 4 bases, with 6 bases of the junction left unmatched. This CDR3 has 14 residues. In DNA form, the CDR3 reads TGTGCCAGCAGTCCCGGGACAGGGCTCACTGAAGCTTTCTTT. Translating gives CASSPGTGLTEAFF.

The chain has TRBV18 and TRBJ1-2; D possibly corresponds to TRBD1 (5 bases). CDR3 length equals 13 residues. Germline values: CDR1 KGHSH, CDR2 LQKENI. V was pared by 3 bases and J by 6 bases, with 11 bases between. The CDR3 loop is CASSPGQTHGYTF. The CDR3, as DNA: TGTGCCAGCTCACCGGGGCAGACCCATGGCTACACCTTC.

The CDR3 coding sequence is TGTGCCAGCAGCCAAACGGGGGATCAGCCCCAGCATTTT. It translates to CASSQTGDQPQHF. The V gene is TRBV7-6, the J gene TRBJ1-5, with TRBD1 as a possible D gene (5 bases). Per the germline V gene, CDR1 is SGHVS and CDR2 is FNYEAQ. V was pared by 5 bases and J by 5 bases, with 10 bases between. This CDR3 is built from 13 residues.

The chain is built from TRBV25-1 and TRBJ1-1; no reliable D call. The ends were cut back, 5 bases at V and 1 base at J, with 14 bases in the middle. The germline V gene has CDR1 MGHDK and CDR2 SYGVNS. The CDR3 is 15 residues long. CDR3 in DNA: TGTGCCAGCAGTCCCCCCGGGTTGGGGAACACTGAAGCTTTCTTT. The encoded protein is CASSPPGLGNTEAFF.

V is TRBV10-1 and J is TRBJ1-4; D remains unclear. Germline CDR1 WNHNN, CDR2 SYGVQD (reference sequence). This CDR3 contains 13 residues. Trimming stripped 0 bases from V and 7 bases from J, with 6 bases between. This CDR3 is CASSESNIEKLFF. The CDR3, as DNA: TGCGCCAGCAGTGAGTCGAACATTGAAAAACTGTTTTTT.

To note about this clone: Different DNA sequences within this sample yield the same CDR3. This chain links TRBV28 with TRBJ1-2; D gene unclear. V was cut by 2 bases and J by 2 bases, with 6 bases left in between. The CDR3 runs to 13 residues. The germline V gene has CDR1 MDHEN and CDR2 SYDVKM. The CDR3 reads CASSLVTNYGYTF. Here the CDR3 DNA reads TGTGCCAGCAGTTTAGTAACAAACTATGGCTACACCTTC.

The rearrangement uses TRBV28 and TRBJ1-2, with TRBD1 matching 8 bases. The CDR3 spans 16 residues. Per the germline V gene, CDR1 is MDHEN and CDR2 is SYDVKM. The V segment lost 4 bases and the J segment 0 bases; nucleotides outside the gene matches: 7. The DNA for the CDR3 is TGTGCCAGCAGTTACCCCCGGGACAGGACTAACTATGGCTACACCTTC. Encoded protein: CASSYPRDRTNYGYTF.

V is TRBV7-9 and J is TRBJ1-3, with a tentative D call TRBD1 (6 bases). V dropped 5 bases and J dropped 0 bases, with 17 bases sitting between them. This CDR3 is 17 amino acids long. In germline, CDR1 is SEHNR, CDR2 FQNEAQ (reference sequence). The CDR3 region has the DNA TGTGCCAGCAGCCGTTCGGGACAAGCAAACTCTGGAAACACCATATATTTT. Its protein is CASSRSGQANSGNTIYF.

This chain links TRBV6-4 with TRBJ2-5; 14 bases align to TRBD2. CDR1 is MRHNA and CDR2 is SNTAGT in the germline V gene. The CDR3 extends over 15 amino acids. Trimming took 6 bases from V and 4 from J; bases not matched to a gene: 4. CDR3 loop: CASSRLAGGRETQYF. CDR3 in DNA: TGTGCCAGCAGCAGACTAGCGGGGGGGCGAGAGACCCAGTACTTC.

The CDR3 coding sequence is TGCGCCAGCAGCTTGTACCGGACTACTTACACCGGGGAGCTGTTTTTT. Encoded protein: CASSLYRTTYTGELFF. The J gene is TRBJ2-2, the V gene TRBV5-1, with D possibly being TRBD2 (6 bases). Trimming took off 1 base at V and 3 bases at J, with 13 bases between the two ends. The length of the CDR3 is 16 residues. Germline V gives CDR1 SGHRS, CDR2 YFSETQ.

The genes are TRBV7-9 and TRBJ2-1; 14 positions match TRBD2. The germline V gene has CDR1 SEHNR and CDR2 FQNEAQ (reference sequence). V shed 6 bases and J 4 bases; nucleotides not matched to a gene: 14. The CDR3 runs 19 residues. The CDR3: CASSSGLAGVIGVYNEQFF. The DNA of the CDR3 is TGTGCCAGCAGTTCGGGACTAGCGGGGGTTATAGGGGTTTACAATGAGCAGTTCTTC.

V is TRBV7-9 and J is TRBJ1-1, with a weak D call TRBD1 (6 bases). Trimming removed 5 bases at V and 1 base at J, with 20 bases between. The CDR3 length is 17 residues. CDR1 SEHNR and CDR2 FQNEAQ come from the germline V gene (reference sequence). Written as DNA, the CDR3 is TGTGCCAGCAGCCCACCCGAATACAGGGCCAGGAACACTGAAGCTTTCTTT. It codes for CASSPPEYRARNTEAFF.

V usage is TRBV11-2 and J usage is TRBJ1-1; D is undetermined. Trimming cost V 6 bases and J 0 bases, with 8 bases left between them. The V gene's germline CDR1 is SGHAT and CDR2 FQNNGV. This CDR3 comprises 13 residues. The CDR3 nucleotides read TGTGCCAGCAGTTACATTATGAACACTGAAGCTTTCTTT. Its translation: CASSYIMNTEAFF.

The genes are TRBV19 and TRBJ1-4, with D uncertain. The CDR3 has 16 residues. CDR1 is LNHDA, CDR2 SQIVND, per germline (reference sequence). The V end lost 2 bases, the J end lost 0 bases, and 10 bases lay between the germline ends. The CDR3 region is CASSILRDTTNEKLFF. DNA for the CDR3: TGTGCCAGTAGTATACTCCGGGATACAACTAATGAAAAACTGTTTTTT.

The genes are TRBV6-1 and TRBJ1-1; no clear D gene. Trimming cost V 0 bases and J 7 bases, with 9 bases left between them. This CDR3 spans 13 amino acids. The germline gives CDR1 MNHNS, CDR2 SASEGT. Here the CDR3 DNA reads TGTGCCAGCAGTGAAGCCGTCCCCAGTGAAGCTTTCTTT. It specifies CASSEAVPSEAFF.

This rearrangement joins TRBV4-1 to TRBJ2-3; TRBD2 agrees at 12 bases. The CDR3 is made up of 18 amino acids. Per the germline V gene, CDR1 is MGHRA and CDR2 is YSYEKL. V shed 3 bases, J shed 2 bases, and the junction held 9 bases outside the gene matches. The CDR3 coding sequence is TGCGCCAGCAGCCACCGACTAGCGGGGGACCTAAACACAGATACGCAGTATTTT. Its translation is CASSHRLAGDLNTDTQYF.

This clone has a single count. The CDR3 coding sequence is TGCGCCAGCAGCTCACAGGGTTCCACTGAAGCTTTCTTT. It yields the protein CASSSQGSTEAFF. J is TRBJ1-1 and V is TRBV4-1; possible D gene TRBD1, 6 bases. The germline CDR1 and CDR2 sequences are MGHRA and YSYEKL. The V end was cut by 5 bases, the J end by 4 bases, with 11 bases between. The CDR3 is 13 amino acids.